This TCR beta chain was identified during a study of cytomegalovirus exposure and HLA in healthy donors. Across the study: A subsequent analysis reported that the 95 to 150 validation repertoires were produced on the same platform that had also been used for the roughly 700 first-cohort repertoires.

A word on this clone: Antigen specificity is unknown.

Germline V gene lookup returns CDR1 SGHDN and CDR2 FVKESK. Trimming removed 5 bases at V and 4 bases at J, with 29 bases between. The CDR3 length is 19 residues. Assay used: immunoSEQ multiplex PCR; TCRdb lists only in-frame clones, some missing. This sample has under 250,000 clones, with about nine tenths found just once. The study's findings and limits: In vitro checks showed that three CMV-associated chains really do target CMV antigens. According to the study, roughly 160 TCR beta chains were cytomegalovirus-associated. According to reports, the classifier identified cytomegalovirus status with high specificity and sensitivity.

This TCR derives from a young woman in good health and CMV-seropositive. Material: PBMCs. V is TRBV14 and J is TRBJ1-2, with D possibly being TRBD1 (5 bases). The DNA for the CDR3 is TGTGCCAGCAGCTTTAGAGGAGGGGAGGGCCTTAACCCCCTCTATGGCTACACCTTC. Translation gives CASSFRGGEGLNPLYGYTF.